These T cell receptor beta chains were read from a single sample in a study of blood T cell repertoires in COVID-19. The table came from immunoSEQ multiplex PCR; TCRdb's copy has only in-frame clones and leaves some out. This table has fewer than 350,000 clones, more than 70% appearing once. Material for sequencing was peripheral blood. These receptors originate from an older woman with COVID-19, enrolled during active disease. CDR3s include the opening cysteine and the closing phenylalanine or tryptophan. A D gene is named only where the DNA matches it firmly. Size is stated for part of the rows, as once, few or many counts, or as a class when the clone is expanded.

j_gene: TRBJ2-7; d_gene: -; abundance: -; v_gene: TRBV27; CDR3nt: TGTGCCAGCAGTCCAAAAAGACTAGTTTCGGGCTACGAGCAGTACTTC; CDR3aa: CASSPKRLVSGYEQYF
j_gene: TRBJ1-2; d_gene: TRBD1; abundance: -; v_gene: TRBV9; CDR3nt: TGTGCCAGCAGCGGGGGGACAGTTTTTAACTATGGCTACACCTTC; CDR3aa: CASSGGTVFNYGYTF
j_gene: TRBJ1-3; d_gene: TRBD1; abundance: -; v_gene: TRBV19; CDR3nt: TGTGCCACCAGAGACAGGGCCAACTCTGGAAACACCATATATTTT; CDR3aa: CATRDRANSGNTIYF
j_gene: TRBJ2-7; d_gene: -; abundance: -; v_gene: TRBV11-2; CDR3nt: TGTGCCAGCAGTCGCTCCTACGAGCAGTACTTC; CDR3aa: CASSRSYEQYF
j_gene: TRBJ1-1; d_gene: -; abundance: -; v_gene: TRBV7-3; CDR3nt: TGTGCCAGCAGCCCAGGGCCCCCGAACACTGAAGCTTTCTTT; CDR3aa: CASSPGPPNTEAFF
j_gene: TRBJ1-1; d_gene: -; abundance: once; v_gene: TRBV25-1; CDR3nt: TGTGCCAGCAGTAGTCTCCGGACGGACTTGAACACTGAAGCTTTCTTT; CDR3aa: CASSSLRTDLNTEAFF
j_gene: TRBJ1-5; d_gene: -; abundance: few; v_gene: TRBV3-1/TRBV3-2; CDR3nt: TGTGCCAGCAGCCAATCGTCAGGGCAGCCCCAGCATTTT; CDR3aa: CASSQSSGQPQHF
j_gene: TRBJ1-1; d_gene: TRBD1; abundance: -; v_gene: TRBV6-1; CDR3nt: TGTGCCAGCAGTGAAGCGCTGACAGGGCAAGCGTCTAGGTACACTGAAGCTTTCTTT; CDR3aa: CASSEALTGQASRYTEAFF
j_gene: TRBJ1-4; d_gene: -; abundance: once; v_gene: TRBV5-4; CDR3nt: TGTGCCAGCAGCTTGTCCGCAACTAATGAAAAACTGTTTTTT; CDR3aa: CASSLSATNEKLFF
j_gene: TRBJ1-1; d_gene: TRBD1; abundance: -; v_gene: TRBV5-1; CDR3nt: TGCGCCTCAAGGACAGGAGGGAACACTGAAGCTTTCTTT; CDR3aa: CASRTGGNTEAFF
j_gene: TRBJ2-7; d_gene: TRBD2; abundance: -; v_gene: TRBV12-3/TRBV12-4; CDR3nt: TGTGCCAGCAGGGGAGCGGGGATACACGAGCAGTACTTC; CDR3aa: CASRGAGIHEQYF
j_gene: TRBJ1-3; d_gene: TRBD1; abundance: once; v_gene: TRBV7-3; CDR3nt: TGTGCCAGCAGCCGTGACAGGGGGCTTGGAAACACCATATATTTT; CDR3aa: CASSRDRGLGNTIYF
j_gene: TRBJ2-1; d_gene: TRBD2; abundance: -; v_gene: TRBV6-2/TRBV6-3; CDR3nt: TGTGCCAGCAGTTACTCGGGGACTAGCGGGGCCCCCTACAATGAGCAGTTCTTC; CDR3aa: CASSYSGTSGAPYNEQFF
j_gene: TRBJ1-2; d_gene: -; abundance: few; v_gene: TRBV12-5; CDR3nt: TGTGCTAGTGGTCTCTTCGATGGGCGAATGATTTGGGGCTACACCTTC; CDR3aa: CASGLFDGRMIWGYTF
j_gene: TRBJ2-5; d_gene: TRBD1; abundance: -; v_gene: TRBV6-1; CDR3nt: TGTGCCAGCAGTGAAGGCCGTCCGGGACAGGGGAGAGAGACCCAGTACTTC; CDR3aa: CASSEGRPGQGRETQYF
j_gene: TRBJ2-4; d_gene: -; abundance: -; v_gene: TRBV19; CDR3nt: TGTGCCAGTAGTATCCGTGGAGGGGTTAAAAACATTCAGTACTTC; CDR3aa: CASSIRGGVKNIQYF
j_gene: TRBJ2-3; d_gene: -; abundance: -; v_gene: TRBV5-1; CDR3nt: TGCGCCAGCAAAAGAGCGGAGTACACAGATACGCAGTATTTT; CDR3aa: CASKRAEYTDTQYF
j_gene: TRBJ2-2; d_gene: -; abundance: -; v_gene: TRBV7-3; CDR3nt: TGTGCCAGCAGCCCAGGACTCCGCGGCGGGGAGCTGTTTTTT; CDR3aa: CASSPGLRGGELFF
j_gene: TRBJ2-3; d_gene: TRBD2; abundance: -; v_gene: TRBV5-5; CDR3nt: TGTGCCAGCAGCCCCTTAGCGGGGGCCCTACACAGCACAGATACGCAGTATTTT; CDR3aa: CASSPLAGALHSTDTQYF
j_gene: TRBJ1-5; d_gene: -; abundance: -; v_gene: TRBV18; CDR3nt: TGTGCCAGCTCACCACCTGGCAGGGTCAATCAGCCCCAGCATTTT; CDR3aa: CASSPPGRVNQPQHF
j_gene: TRBJ2-3; d_gene: -; abundance: -; v_gene: TRBV9; CDR3nt: TGTGCCAGCAGCCCCCGAGGTAGCCCAGATACGCAGTATTTT; CDR3aa: CASSPRGSPDTQYF
j_gene: TRBJ1-1; d_gene: TRBD1; abundance: -; v_gene: TRBV5-1; CDR3nt: TGCGCCAGCAGCTTACGTCCCGGGACAGGGTCAGGGACTGAAGCTTTCTTT; CDR3aa: CASSLRPGTGSGTEAFF
j_gene: TRBJ2-5; d_gene: -; abundance: once; v_gene: TRBV5-4; CDR3nt: TGTGCCAGCAGCTTCAGGTGGGCTGTCCAAGAGACCCAGTACTTC; CDR3aa: CASSFRWAVQETQYF
j_gene: TRBJ1-6; d_gene: -; abundance: -; v_gene: TRBV6-5; CDR3nt: TGTGCCAGCCGTTTATGGGGGGATTATAATTCACCCCTCCACTTT; CDR3aa: CASRLWGDYNSPLHF
j_gene: TRBJ1-5; d_gene: -; abundance: -; v_gene: TRBV30; CDR3nt: TGTGCCTGGAGTGTAAGCAGGGCGAGCAATCAGCCCCAGCATTTT; CDR3aa: CAWSVSRASNQPQHF
j_gene: TRBJ1-1; d_gene: -; abundance: -; v_gene: TRBV5-1; CDR3nt: TGCGCCAGCAGCTGGGGGGGCAGCATGAACACTGAAGCTTTCTTT; CDR3aa: CASSWGGSMNTEAFF
j_gene: TRBJ1-3; d_gene: -; abundance: -; v_gene: TRBV18; CDR3nt: TGTGCCAGCTCACCAATCCGTTCAGGGTCTGGAAACACCATATATTTT; CDR3aa: CASSPIRSGSGNTIYF
j_gene: TRBJ1-4; d_gene: -; abundance: -; v_gene: TRBV7-9; CDR3nt: TGTGCCAGCAGCTTTGGGACTGCTAATGAAAAACTGTTTTTT; CDR3aa: CASSFGTANEKLFF
j_gene: TRBJ1-3; d_gene: -; abundance: once; v_gene: TRBV7-3; CDR3nt: TGTGCCAGCAGCAGATTGGGGGGGACTGGAAACACCATATATTTT; CDR3aa: CASSRLGGTGNTIYF
j_gene: TRBJ2-3; d_gene: TRBD1; abundance: -; v_gene: TRBV9; CDR3nt: TGTGCCAGCAGCCCCAGACAGGGTTTCACAGATACGCAGTATTTT; CDR3aa: CASSPRQGFTDTQYF
j_gene: TRBJ1-5; d_gene: -; abundance: -; v_gene: TRBV12-5; CDR3nt: TGTGCTAGTGGTTGGGAACAGGGTTCGATCCCCCAGCATTTT; CDR3aa: CASGWEQGSIPQHF
j_gene: TRBJ1-2; d_gene: TRBD1; abundance: few; v_gene: TRBV24-1; CDR3nt: TGTGCCACGCTGGGACAGGACGGAGGCTACACCTTC; CDR3aa: CATLGQDGGYTF
j_gene: TRBJ1-2; d_gene: TRBD1; abundance: -; v_gene: TRBV6-5; CDR3nt: TGTGCCAGCAGCCACCAAGGACAGGGAAACTATGGCTACACCTTC; CDR3aa: CASSHQGQGNYGYTF
j_gene: TRBJ1-2; d_gene: -; abundance: -; v_gene: TRBV27; CDR3nt: TGTGCCAGCAGTTTAAGGTTGGGGGCGAACTATGGCTACACCTTC; CDR3aa: CASSLRLGANYGYTF
j_gene: TRBJ1-4; d_gene: -; abundance: -; v_gene: TRBV6-5; CDR3nt: TGTGCCAGCAGTTACGGGGGGGCAGCTAATGAAAAACTGTTTTTT; CDR3aa: CASSYGGAANEKLFF
j_gene: TRBJ1-2; d_gene: -; abundance: once; v_gene: TRBV6-5; CDR3nt: TGTGCCAGCAGTTACCGCGGTGGTGGTTTTTATGGCTACACCTTC; CDR3aa: CASSYRGGGFYGYTF
j_gene: TRBJ2-1; d_gene: TRBD2; abundance: -; v_gene: TRBV9; CDR3nt: TGTGCCAGTGCGGGACTAGCGGACTACAATGAGCAGTTCTTC; CDR3aa: CASAGLADYNEQFF
j_gene: TRBJ1-5; d_gene: -; abundance: -; v_gene: TRBV20-1; CDR3nt: TGCAGTGCTAGTCCGGGACACGGTAGCAATCAGCCCCAGCATTTT; CDR3aa: CSASPGHGSNQPQHF
j_gene: TRBJ2-7; d_gene: TRBD1; abundance: -; v_gene: TRBV7-6; CDR3nt: TGTGCCAGCAGCCTGGGACAGGCCTCCTCCTACGAGCAGTACTTC; CDR3aa: CASSLGQASSYEQYF
j_gene: TRBJ1-5; d_gene: TRBD1; abundance: -; v_gene: TRBV28; CDR3nt: TGTGCCAGCAGTTCCGGGACAGGGGTGGCGAATCAGCCCCAGCATTTT; CDR3aa: CASSSGTGVANQPQHF
j_gene: TRBJ2-1; d_gene: TRBD2; abundance: -; v_gene: TRBV28; CDR3nt: TGTGCCAGCAGTCCGCGACTAGCGGGGTCGGGTGAGCAGTTCTTC; CDR3aa: CASSPRLAGSGEQFF
j_gene: TRBJ2-1; d_gene: -; abundance: -; v_gene: TRBV11-1; CDR3nt: TGTGCCAGCAGCCATCGGGACACTTGGCGGGAGCAGTTCTTC; CDR3aa: CASSHRDTWREQFF
j_gene: TRBJ1-3; d_gene: -; abundance: -; v_gene: TRBV4-2; CDR3nt: TGTGCCAGCAGCCCCTCGGGAAACACCATATATTTT; CDR3aa: CASSPSGNTIYF
j_gene: TRBJ2-1; d_gene: -; abundance: -; v_gene: TRBV5-4; CDR3nt: TGTGCCAGCAGCTTGGGCCCAGGGCATGAGCAGTTCTTC; CDR3aa: CASSLGPGHEQFF
j_gene: TRBJ2-3; d_gene: TRBD2; abundance: -; v_gene: TRBV11-2; CDR3nt: TGTGCCAGCAGCCGAATGGGCGCTAGCGGGGGGTTTTTCACAGATACGCAGTATTTT; CDR3aa: CASSRMGASGGFFTDTQYF